This T cell receptor beta chain was recovered during a study of CD8+ T cells in alopecia areata (dated by TCRdb to between 2018 and 2020). Some background on the complete study: The treated patients took part in an open-label pilot trial in which moderate-to-severe alopecia areata was treated with oral tofacitinib at 5 to 10 mg twice daily. Patients received tofacitinib for 6 to 18 months and were then followed off drug for 6 months to check for delayed response and recurrence. To study T cell clonal expansion in alopecia areata, the researchers applied high-throughput TCRbeta sequencing to both the C3H/HeJ mouse model and human patients. On the human side, TCRbeta sequencing was run on scalp tissue and on sorted CD4+ and CD8+ peripheral blood T cells from healthy controls and from alopecia areata patients with either patchy or totalis/universalis disease. Patients on tofacitinib were biopsied at baseline and after 4 and 24 weeks of treatment, and several of the patients also had a later scalp biopsy. Scalp clonality was compared across normal scalp (n=4), patchy alopecia areata scalp (n=8), and alopecia totalis/universalis scalp (n=8). RNA was extracted with the PAXgene miRNA kit for fixed scalp, the miRNeasy kit for PBMCs, and the RNeasy kit for mouse skin. immunoSEQ multiplex PCR using 35 Vbeta forward primers and 13 Jbeta reverse primers was used to amplify TCRbeta CDR3 regions. On the study overall, not on this receptor specifically: Scalp TCR repertoire analysis is complicated because resident alphabeta T cells in normal human skin are also sequenced, whereas mouse skin is dominated by gammadelta T cells. Shared TCR sequences between patients were less evident than in mice, which may be partly attributable to HLA diversity in the patient population. Higher clonality and more expanded CD8+ clones were observed in lesional scalp than in normal scalp, particularly in alopecia totalis/universalis, a finding suggestive of antigenic drive.

The meaning of the sample's time point label: baseline before oral tofacitinib. Lesional scalp punch biopsies and peripheral blood were collected from alopecia areata patients. PBMCs were isolated by density centrifugation and stained for CD3, CD4 and CD8, after which CD4+ and CD8+ T cells were sorted on a FACSAria. Library preparation was by the immunoSEQ multiplex PCR assay. RNA was extracted from all samples and reverse transcribed into cDNA, which served as template for TCR sequencing. First-strand cDNA was synthesized using SuperScript III with a 2:1 mix of oligo-dT and random hexamers. A synthetic immune receptor repertoire was used to gauge amplification bias, and whatever bias remained was removed computationally. In the authors' own workflow: After raw reads were preprocessed to remove errors, the CDR3 was defined following IMGT conventions as running from the conserved cysteine to phenylalanine. Clonality was calculated as 1 minus Shannon entropy normalized by log2 of the number of productive unique TCRs. Scalp TCRbeta sequences were cross-referenced with sorted blood CD4 and CD8 repertoires so that the CD4 or CD8 identity of scalp clones could be inferred. TCRdb took this table from immuneACCESS and kept in-frame rearrangements with V and J called. Such tables lack part of the clones; where checked against another copy, unresolved V genes explain under half of the gap, and the rest is unexplained. The DNA was the basis for D and trimming; V, J and clone size are from that table. For this sample there are about 150,000 clones; about 51% appear just once. The ten largest make up just under 20% of the sample.

CDR1 and CDR2, looked up from the germline V gene, are SGHDT and YYEEEE. Counted from cysteine to phenylalanine, this CDR3 has 12 amino acids. Only the CDR3 DNA stays, 36 bases, in frame from base 1. V is shortened by 4 bases, J by 5 bases, and the region joining them spans 9 bases. Remarks on this clone: Its target antigen remains unknown. Per-nucleotide qualities are absent, and no much larger clonotype sits a single base away.

This sequence originates from a human donor with alopecia areata. The specimen comprised CD8+ T cells sorted from blood, sampled at week 0. The V and J segments used are TRBV5-6 and TRBJ2-5; no confident D gene assignment can be made. The CDR3 protein is CASSQDAETQYF. The sequenced DNA is TGTGCCAGCAGCCAAGACGCGGAGACCCAGTACTTC. The full variable domain, completed from the reference TRBV5-6 and TRBJ2-5 proteins outside the CDR3, reads DAGVTQSPTHLIKTRGQQVTLRCSPKSGHDTVSWYQQALGQGPQFIFQYYEEEERQRGNFPDRFSGHQFPNYSSELNVNALLLGDSALYLCASSQDAETQYFGPGTRLLVL.